This record looks at one T cell receptor beta chain sequence and its context. Produced via immunoSEQ multiplex PCR; TCRdb's table is partial and in-frame only. The sample has 25,000 to 40,000 clones, approximately 92% seen once; the top ten hold approximately 4.3%. The data belong to a study of technical replicates of blood from four donors. The sequencing sample was made of PBMCs. This receptor was taken from a human donor in good health. Some clones in this sample may be carry-over from other donors' samples.

In nucleotides, the CDR3 is TGTGCCAGCAGCCCAAGCCCCACAGATACGCAGTATTTT. Protein: CASSPSPTDTQYF. The chain joins TRBV9 to TRBJ2-3; D remains unclear. CDR3 length: 13 amino acids. Deletions cut 4 bases from V and 2 bases from J, with 8 bases between. Germline V gene sequence: CDR1 SGDLS, CDR2 YYNGEE.